Listed below are T cell receptor beta chains from one sample, sequenced in a study of PD-L1 blockade in urothelial cancer. Here immunoSEQ multiplex PCR was the method, and the copy in TCRdb shows in-frame clones only, minus some. This table has 35,000 to 55,000 clones, around 89% appearing once. This specimen was PBMCs, taken around atezolizumab (anti-PD-L1) treatment. Receptors were obtained from a woman aged 55-69 years with urothelial cancer. Both conserved end residues are trimmed from each CDR3. The order of the fields is V gene, D gene, J gene, CDR3 protein. A D gene is named only where the DNA matches it firmly.

v_gene: TRBV15; d_gene: NA; j_gene: TRBJ2-7; CDR3aa: ATSNTTGRLIYEQY
v_gene: TRBV6-6; d_gene: NA; j_gene: TRBJ2-1; CDR3aa: ASSFTPLGSYNEQF
v_gene: TRBV7-2; d_gene: TRBD1; j_gene: TRBJ1-5; CDR3aa: ASSLVDRGQPQH
v_gene: TRBV25-1; d_gene: TRBD1; j_gene: TRBJ1-6; CDR3aa: ASRGTGGNSPLH
v_gene: TRBV2; d_gene: NA; j_gene: TRBJ2-2; CDR3aa: ASSSDRVSIIGELF
v_gene: TRBV9; d_gene: NA; j_gene: TRBJ2-7; CDR3aa: ASSAGNEQY
v_gene: TRBV9; d_gene: NA; j_gene: TRBJ1-5; CDR3aa: ASSPNEGEPQH
v_gene: TRBV23-1; d_gene: TRBD1; j_gene: TRBJ2-6; CDR3aa: ASSRDSSSGANVLT
v_gene: TRBV5-1; d_gene: NA; j_gene: TRBJ1-1; CDR3aa: ASSPGFKNTEAF
v_gene: TRBV28; d_gene: NA; j_gene: TRBJ1-1; CDR3aa: ASSSPLGRAF
v_gene: TRBV28; d_gene: TRBD1; j_gene: TRBJ2-3; CDR3aa: ASSLISGTGNTQY
v_gene: TRBV9; d_gene: TRBD1; j_gene: TRBJ2-5; CDR3aa: ASGTGAGETQY
v_gene: TRBV28; d_gene: NA; j_gene: TRBJ2-7; CDR3aa: ASSFSSAYEQY
v_gene: TRBV2; d_gene: NA; j_gene: TRBJ1-2; CDR3aa: ASNGQPDYGYT
v_gene: TRBV7-2; d_gene: TRBD2; j_gene: TRBJ2-1; CDR3aa: ASSSGTSIYEQF
v_gene: TRBV4-3; d_gene: NA; j_gene: TRBJ2-1; CDR3aa: ASSQDPGMGNEQF
v_gene: TRBV10-3; d_gene: TRBD1; j_gene: TRBJ2-7; CDR3aa: AISDFRTGTTSYEQY
v_gene: TRBV6-6; d_gene: NA; j_gene: TRBJ1-2; CDR3aa: ASREFSSYGYT
v_gene: TRBV7-9; d_gene: TRBD2; j_gene: TRBJ2-7; CDR3aa: ASGTRAGESSYEQY
v_gene: TRBV2; d_gene: NA; j_gene: TRBJ2-3; CDR3aa: ASSVSGGDTQY
v_gene: TRBV4-1; d_gene: NA; j_gene: TRBJ2-7; CDR3aa: ASSLEERAIRRNYEQY
v_gene: TRBV29-1; d_gene: TRBD1; j_gene: TRBJ2-3; CDR3aa: SPYRGVTDTQY
v_gene: TRBV6-6; d_gene: TRBD1; j_gene: TRBJ2-7; CDR3aa: ASSLQGQGAFHEQY
v_gene: TRBV5-1; d_gene: TRBD1; j_gene: TRBJ2-5; CDR3aa: ASSPGQGEETQY
v_gene: TRBV29-1; d_gene: TRBD2; j_gene: TRBJ2-3; CDR3aa: SQRLAPTDTQY
v_gene: TRBV7-9; d_gene: NA; j_gene: TRBJ1-2; CDR3aa: ASSLLSEGGYT
v_gene: TRBV5-1; d_gene: NA; j_gene: TRBJ1-5; CDR3aa: ASSLPSGAQPQH
v_gene: TRBV18; d_gene: NA; j_gene: TRBJ1-1; CDR3aa: ASSPRGVGAF
v_gene: TRBV9; d_gene: NA; j_gene: TRBJ1-3; CDR3aa: ASSVDRAGNTIY
v_gene: TRBV27; d_gene: NA; j_gene: TRBJ2-2; CDR3aa: ASSLLSSAGELF
v_gene: TRBV11-2; d_gene: TRBD1; j_gene: TRBJ2-7; CDR3aa: ASNDRGYEQY
v_gene: TRBV6-4; d_gene: NA; j_gene: TRBJ2-1; CDR3aa: ASSSQGRTEQF